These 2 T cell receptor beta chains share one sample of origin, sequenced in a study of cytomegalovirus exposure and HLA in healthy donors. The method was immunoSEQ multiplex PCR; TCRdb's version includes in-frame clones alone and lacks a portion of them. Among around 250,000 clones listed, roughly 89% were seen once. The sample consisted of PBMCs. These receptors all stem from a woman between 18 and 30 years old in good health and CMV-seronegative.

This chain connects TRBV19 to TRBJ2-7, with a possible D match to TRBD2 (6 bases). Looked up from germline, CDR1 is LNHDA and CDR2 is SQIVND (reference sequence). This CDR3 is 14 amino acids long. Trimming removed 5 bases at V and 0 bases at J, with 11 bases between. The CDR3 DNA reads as TGTGCCAGTAGTGACGGGGGAAGCTCCTACGAGCAGTACTTC. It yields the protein CASSDGGSSYEQYF. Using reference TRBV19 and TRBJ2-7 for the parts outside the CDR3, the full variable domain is DGGITQSPKYLFRKEGQNVTLSCEQNLNHDAMYWYRQDPGQGLRLIYYSQIVNDFQKGDIAEGYSVSREKKESFPLTVTSAQKNPTAFYLCASSDGGSSYEQYFGPGTRLTVT.

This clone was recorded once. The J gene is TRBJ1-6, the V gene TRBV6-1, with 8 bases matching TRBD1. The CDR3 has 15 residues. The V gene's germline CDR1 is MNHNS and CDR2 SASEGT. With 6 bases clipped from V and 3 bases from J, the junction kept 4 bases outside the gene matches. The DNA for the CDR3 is TGTGCCAGCAGCACAGGGGGGAGCTATAATTCACCCCTCCACTTT. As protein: CASSTGGSYNSPLHF.